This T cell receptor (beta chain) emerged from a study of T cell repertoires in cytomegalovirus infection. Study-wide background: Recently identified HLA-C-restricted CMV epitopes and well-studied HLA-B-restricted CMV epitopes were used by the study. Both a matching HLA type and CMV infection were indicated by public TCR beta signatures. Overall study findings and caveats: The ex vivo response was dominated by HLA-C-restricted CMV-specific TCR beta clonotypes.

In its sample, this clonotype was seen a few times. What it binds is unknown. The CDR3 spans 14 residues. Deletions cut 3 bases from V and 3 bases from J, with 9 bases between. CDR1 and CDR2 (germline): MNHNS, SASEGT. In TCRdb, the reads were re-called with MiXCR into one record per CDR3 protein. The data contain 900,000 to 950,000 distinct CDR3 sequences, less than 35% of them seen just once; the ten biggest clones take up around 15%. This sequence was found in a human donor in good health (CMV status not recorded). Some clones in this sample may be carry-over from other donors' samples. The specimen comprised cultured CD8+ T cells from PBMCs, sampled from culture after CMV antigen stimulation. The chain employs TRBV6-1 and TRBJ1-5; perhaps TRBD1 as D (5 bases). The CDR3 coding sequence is TGTGCCAGCAGTGAGTGGGGGACCAATCAGCCCCAGCATTTT. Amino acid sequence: CASSEWGTNQPQHF.